These 5 T cell receptor beta chains originate from one sample sequenced in a study of blood T cell repertoires in COVID-19. Sequencing used immunoSEQ multiplex PCR; TCRdb keeps in-frame clones, though not all of them. The sample holds 130,000 to 150,000 clones, roughly 89% seen once. Material for sequencing was peripheral blood. These receptors all come from a woman aged 45 to 65 with acute or convalescent COVID-19.

The chain couples TRBV28 to TRBJ1-1; 10 bases are a match to TRBD1. This CDR3 is 13 amino acids long. Germline V gives CDR1 MDHEN, CDR2 SYDVKM. The ends lost 6 bases at V and 10 bases at J; junction bases unmatched: 8. CDR3 DNA: TGTGCCAGCAGCCCTTCTGACAGGGGGCGAGCTTTCTTT. Protein product: CASSPSDRGRAFF.

A few counts support this clone. The J gene is TRBJ1-2, the V gene TRBV15, with a weak D call TRBD1 (5 bases). There are 14 residues in the CDR3. Trimming left V 0 bases short and J 6 bases short, with 11 bases between. Germline V gene sequence: CDR1 LNHNV, CDR2 YYDKDF (reference sequence). CDR3 bases: TGTGCCACCAGCAGAGATCAATCCAGGGATGGCTACACCTTC. This translates into CATSRDQSRDGYTF.

This sequence joins TRBV7-9 and TRBJ1-6; D gene uncertain. The CDR3 length is 15 residues. The germline V gene has CDR1 SEHNR and CDR2 FQNEAQ (reference sequence). V lost 1 base and J lost 5, with 9 bases in between. The DNA of the CDR3 is TGTGCCAGCAGCTTAGGGACTTACGATAATTCACCCCTCCACTTT. It specifies CASSLGTYDNSPLHF.

This chain joins TRBV19 and TRBJ1-1; D gene unclear. Trimming shortened V by 5 bases and J by 0 bases, and 10 bases separated the two germline ends. The CDR3 sequence is 14 residues long. Per the germline V gene, CDR1 is LNHDA and CDR2 is SQIVND (reference sequence). The CDR3 spells CASSFGVMNTEAFF. The CDR3 region has the DNA TGTGCCAGTAGTTTCGGTGTCATGAACACTGAAGCTTTCTTT.

The chain is built from TRBV6-2 or TRBV6-3 and TRBJ2-7, with 12 positions matching TRBD2. Germline CDR1 is MNHEY and CDR2 is SVGEGT. The CDR3 is made up of 17 amino acids. J was trimmed by 0 bases and V by 3 bases; bases with no gene match: 6. The CDR3 region is CASSYRTSGIYSYEQYF. DNA for the CDR3: TGTGCCAGCAGTTATAGGACTAGCGGGATCTACTCCTACGAGCAGTACTTC.